This T cell receptor beta chain was identified in a study of T cells after posttransplantation cyclophosphamide. Assay used: immunoSEQ multiplex PCR; TCRdb lists only in-frame clones, some missing. The repertoire holds about 42,000 clones, with 90% as singletons. Study-wide results and caveats: Blood and skin or GI T cell repertoires showed limited TRB overlap. Donor-recipient repertoire similarity was low at 1-2 months, rising over year one.

Cyclophosphamide on days +3 and +4 followed busulfan-fludarabine conditioning and a marrow graft. Turning to this clone: Its antigen remains unknown.

CDR1 is SEHNR and CDR2 is FQNEAQ in the germline V gene (reference sequence). Deletions cut 2 bases from V and 14 bases from J, with 10 bases between. CDR3 length equals 12 residues. The rearrangement joins TRBV7-9 to TRBJ1-6; the D gene is possibly TRBD1 (6 bases). The starting material was PBMCs, obtained 55 to 70 days after allogeneic stem cell transplant with posttransplant cyclophosphamide. The TCR comes from a male patient aged 60-69 years who received an allogeneic stem cell transplant from a related donor and was CMV-positive. The graft donor may be the source of some T cells. This CDR3 is CASSLRDTALHF. For the CDR3, the DNA is TGTGCCAGCAGCTTAAGGGACACTGCCCTCCACTTT.